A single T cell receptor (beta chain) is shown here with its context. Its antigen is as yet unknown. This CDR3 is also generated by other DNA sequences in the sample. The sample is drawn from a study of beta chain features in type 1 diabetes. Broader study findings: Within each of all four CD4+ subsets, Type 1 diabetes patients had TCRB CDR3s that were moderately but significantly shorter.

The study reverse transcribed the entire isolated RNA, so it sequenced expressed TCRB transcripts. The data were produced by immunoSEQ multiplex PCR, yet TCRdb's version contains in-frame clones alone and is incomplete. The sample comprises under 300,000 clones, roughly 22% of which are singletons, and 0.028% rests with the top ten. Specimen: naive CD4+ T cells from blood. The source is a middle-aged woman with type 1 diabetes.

The CDR3 DNA reads as TGTGCCAGCTCACCCGGACAGGGGGGTCAGCCCCAGCATTTT. The encoded protein is CASSPGQGGQPQHF. The chain recombines TRBV18 with TRBJ1-5; TRBD1 matches 10 bases. In germline, CDR1 is KGHSH, CDR2 LQKENI. J lost 6 bases, V lost 3 bases, and 2 bases had no gene match. The CDR3 is 14 residues long.